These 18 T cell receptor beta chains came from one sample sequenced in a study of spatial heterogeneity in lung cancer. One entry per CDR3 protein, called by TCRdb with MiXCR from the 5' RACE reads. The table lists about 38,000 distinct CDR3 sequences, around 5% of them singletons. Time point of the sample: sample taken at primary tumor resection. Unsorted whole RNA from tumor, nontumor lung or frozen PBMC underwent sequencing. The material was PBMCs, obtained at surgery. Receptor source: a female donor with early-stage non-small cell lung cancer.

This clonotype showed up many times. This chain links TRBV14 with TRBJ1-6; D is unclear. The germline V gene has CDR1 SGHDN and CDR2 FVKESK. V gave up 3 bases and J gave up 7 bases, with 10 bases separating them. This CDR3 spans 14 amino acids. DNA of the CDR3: TGTGCCAGCAGCCAGAACCTACAGAATTCACCCCTCCACTTT. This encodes CASSQNLQNSPLHF.

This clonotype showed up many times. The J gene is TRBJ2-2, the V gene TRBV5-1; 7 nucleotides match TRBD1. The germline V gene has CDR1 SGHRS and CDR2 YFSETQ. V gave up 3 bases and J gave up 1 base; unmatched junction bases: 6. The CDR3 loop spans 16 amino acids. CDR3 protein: CASSSLGTENTGELFF. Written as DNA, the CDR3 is TGCGCCAGCAGCTCCCTGGGGACAGAGAACACCGGGGAGCTGTTTTTT.

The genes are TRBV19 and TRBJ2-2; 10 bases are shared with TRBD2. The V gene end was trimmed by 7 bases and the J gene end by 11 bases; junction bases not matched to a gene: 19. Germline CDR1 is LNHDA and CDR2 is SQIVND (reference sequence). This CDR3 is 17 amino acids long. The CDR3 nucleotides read TGTGCCAGTAATACCGGCGGACTAGCGGATTCCAAGCGAGAGCTGTTTTTT. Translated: CASNTGGLADSKRELFF.

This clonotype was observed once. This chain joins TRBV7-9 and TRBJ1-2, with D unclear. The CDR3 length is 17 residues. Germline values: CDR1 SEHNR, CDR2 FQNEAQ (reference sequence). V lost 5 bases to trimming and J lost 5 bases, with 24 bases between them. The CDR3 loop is CASSLPNQAVGLYGYTF. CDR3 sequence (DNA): TGTGCCAGCAGCCTCCCTAACCAGGCTGTTGGGCTTTATGGCTACACCTTC.

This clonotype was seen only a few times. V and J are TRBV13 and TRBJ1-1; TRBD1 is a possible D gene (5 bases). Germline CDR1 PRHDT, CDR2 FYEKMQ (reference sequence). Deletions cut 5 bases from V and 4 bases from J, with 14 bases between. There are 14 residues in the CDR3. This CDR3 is CASSLGTRGTEAFF. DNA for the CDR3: TGTGCCAGCAGCCTCGGGACCCGCGGCACTGAAGCTTTCTTT.

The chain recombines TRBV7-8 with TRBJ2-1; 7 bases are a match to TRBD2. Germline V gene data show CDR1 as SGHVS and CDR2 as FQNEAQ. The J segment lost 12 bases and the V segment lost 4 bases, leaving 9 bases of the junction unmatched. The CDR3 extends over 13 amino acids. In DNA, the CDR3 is TGTGCCAGCAGCTCCCCCCGGGAGGAGGGGCAGTTCTTC. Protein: CASSSPREEGQFF.

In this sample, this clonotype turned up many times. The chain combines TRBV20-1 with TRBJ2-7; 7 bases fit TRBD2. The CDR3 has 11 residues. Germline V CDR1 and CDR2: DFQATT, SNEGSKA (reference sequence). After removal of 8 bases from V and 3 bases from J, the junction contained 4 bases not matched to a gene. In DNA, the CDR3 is TGCAGTCGCCCGGGGGGCTACGAGCAGTACTTC. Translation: CSRPGGYEQYF.

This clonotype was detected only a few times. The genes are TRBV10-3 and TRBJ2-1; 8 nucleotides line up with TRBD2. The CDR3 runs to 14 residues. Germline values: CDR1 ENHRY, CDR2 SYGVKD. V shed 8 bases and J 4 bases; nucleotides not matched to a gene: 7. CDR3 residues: CAIARGGVYNEQFF. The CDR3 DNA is TGTGCCATCGCCCGGGGGGGCGTATACAATGAGCAGTTCTTC.

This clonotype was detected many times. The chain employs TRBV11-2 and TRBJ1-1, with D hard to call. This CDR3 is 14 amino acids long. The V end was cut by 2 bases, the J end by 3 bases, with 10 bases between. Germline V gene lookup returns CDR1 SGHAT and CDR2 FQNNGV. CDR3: CASSLSTMDTEAFF. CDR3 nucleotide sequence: TGTGCCAGCAGCTTATCAACTATGGACACTGAAGCTTTCTTT.

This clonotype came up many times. The CDR3, as DNA: TGCGCCAGCAGCCAAGACCCGCTAGCGGGGAGGTACGAGCAGTACTTC. This codes for CASSQDPLAGRYEQYF. The chain uses TRBV4-1 and TRBJ2-7; 9 bases are a match to TRBD2. Trimming at V came to 0 bases and at J to 4 bases, leaving 7 bases not matched to a gene. In germline, CDR1 is MGHRA, CDR2 YSYEKL. The CDR3 has 16 amino acids.

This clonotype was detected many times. This chain's CDR3 is CASAERKPLSPLHF. As DNA, the CDR3 is TGTGCCAGCGCCGAAAGAAAACCGCTATCACCCCTCCACTTT. The genes are TRBV6-5 and TRBJ1-6, with no clear D. The CDR3 has 14 amino acids. The V end was cut by 8 bases, the J end by 10 bases, with 18 bases between. CDR1 MNHEY and CDR2 SVGAGI come from the germline V gene.

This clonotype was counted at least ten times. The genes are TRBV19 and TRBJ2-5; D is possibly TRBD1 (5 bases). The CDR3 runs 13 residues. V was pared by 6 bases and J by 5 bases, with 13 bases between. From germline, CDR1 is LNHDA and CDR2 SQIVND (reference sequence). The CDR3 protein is CASRAGSGETQYF. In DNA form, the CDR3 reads TGTGCCAGTAGGGCAGGGTCAGGGGAGACCCAGTACTTC.

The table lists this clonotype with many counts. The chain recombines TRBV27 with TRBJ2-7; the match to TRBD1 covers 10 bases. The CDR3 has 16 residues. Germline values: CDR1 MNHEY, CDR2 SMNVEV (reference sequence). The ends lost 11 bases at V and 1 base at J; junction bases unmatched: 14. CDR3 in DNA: TGTGCCCGCAAAAGGCGGGACAGGGGAGCATCCTACGAGCAGTACTTC. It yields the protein CARKRRDRGASYEQYF.

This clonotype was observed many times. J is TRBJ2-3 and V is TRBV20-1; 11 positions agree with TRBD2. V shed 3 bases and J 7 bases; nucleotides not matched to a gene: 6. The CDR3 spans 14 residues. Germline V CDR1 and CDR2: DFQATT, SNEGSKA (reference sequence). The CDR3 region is CSASAASGGYTQYF. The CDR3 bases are TGCAGTGCTAGTGCGGCTAGCGGGGGGTATACGCAGTATTTT.

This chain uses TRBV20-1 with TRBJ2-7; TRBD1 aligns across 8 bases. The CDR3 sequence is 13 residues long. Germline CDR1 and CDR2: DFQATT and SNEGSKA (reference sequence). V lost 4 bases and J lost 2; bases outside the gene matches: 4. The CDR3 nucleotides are TGCAGTGCTACTGGACAGGGTGCCTACGAGCAGTACTTC. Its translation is CSATGQGAYEQYF.

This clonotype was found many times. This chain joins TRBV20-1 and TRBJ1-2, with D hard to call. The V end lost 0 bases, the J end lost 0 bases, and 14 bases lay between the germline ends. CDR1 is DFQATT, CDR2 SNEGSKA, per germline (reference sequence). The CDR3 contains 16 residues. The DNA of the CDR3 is TGCAGTGCTAGAGAGTCGGGAGCTGCCTCTAACTATGGCTACACCTTC. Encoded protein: CSARESGAASNYGYTF.

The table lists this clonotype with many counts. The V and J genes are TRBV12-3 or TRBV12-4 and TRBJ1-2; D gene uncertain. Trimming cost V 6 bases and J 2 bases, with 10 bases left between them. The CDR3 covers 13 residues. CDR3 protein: CASSKTKNYGYTF. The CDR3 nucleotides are TGTGCCAGCAGCAAGACAAAGAACTATGGCTACACCTTC.

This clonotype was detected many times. The CDR3 reads CAIRPELGQGRSGNTIYF. The DNA for the CDR3 is TGTGCCATCAGACCGGAACTGGGACAGGGGAGGTCTGGAAACACCATATATTTT. The chain is built from TRBV10-3 and TRBJ1-3, with 10 bases fitting TRBD1. This CDR3 has 18 amino acids. V lost 6 bases and J lost 1; bases outside the gene matches: 12. CDR1 is ENHRY and CDR2 is SYGVKD in the germline V gene.